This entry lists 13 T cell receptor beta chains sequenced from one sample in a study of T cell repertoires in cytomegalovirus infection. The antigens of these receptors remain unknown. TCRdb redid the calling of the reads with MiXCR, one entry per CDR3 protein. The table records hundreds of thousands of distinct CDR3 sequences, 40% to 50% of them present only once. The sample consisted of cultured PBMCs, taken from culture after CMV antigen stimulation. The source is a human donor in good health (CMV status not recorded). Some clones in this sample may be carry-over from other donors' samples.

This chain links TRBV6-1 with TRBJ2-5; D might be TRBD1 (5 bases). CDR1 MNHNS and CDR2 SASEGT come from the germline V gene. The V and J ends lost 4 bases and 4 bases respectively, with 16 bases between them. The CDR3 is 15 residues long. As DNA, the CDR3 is TGTGCCAGCAGTGGGGCCAGGGCCGCAAGAGAGACCCAGTACTTC. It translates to CASSGARAARETQYF.

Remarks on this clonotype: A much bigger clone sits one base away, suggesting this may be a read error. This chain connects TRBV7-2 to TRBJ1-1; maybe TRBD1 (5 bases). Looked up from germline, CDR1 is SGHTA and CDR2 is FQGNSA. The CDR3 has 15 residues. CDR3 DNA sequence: TGTGCCAGCGGCTTAGCGTCTGGGGGTGGCACTGAAGCTTTCTTT. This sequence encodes CASGLASGGGTEAFF.

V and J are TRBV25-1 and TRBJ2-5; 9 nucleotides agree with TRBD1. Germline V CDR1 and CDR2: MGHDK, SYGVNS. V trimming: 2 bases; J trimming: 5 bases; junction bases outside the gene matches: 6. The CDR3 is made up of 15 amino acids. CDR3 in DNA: TGTGCCAGCAGTGAAGGGGGACAGGGTAGGGAGACCCAGTACTTC. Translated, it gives CASSEGGQGRETQYF.

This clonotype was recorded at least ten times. The CDR3 reads CASSYRDRAYEQYF. In DNA, the CDR3 is TGTGCCAGCAGTTACAGGGACAGGGCCTACGAGCAGTACTTC. V is TRBV6-2 or TRBV6-3 and J is TRBJ2-7; TRBD1 aligns across 9 bases. After removal of 2 bases from V and 2 bases from J, the junction contained 1 base not matched to a gene. Germline assignment: CDR1 MNHEY and CDR2 SVGEGT. This CDR3 is built from 14 residues.

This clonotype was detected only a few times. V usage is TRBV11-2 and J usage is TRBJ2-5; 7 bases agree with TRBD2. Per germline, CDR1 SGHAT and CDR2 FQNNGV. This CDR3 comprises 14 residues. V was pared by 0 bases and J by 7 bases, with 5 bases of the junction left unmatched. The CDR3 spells CASSLEPGGRTQYF. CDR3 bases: TGTGCCAGCAGCTTAGAACCGGGGGGACGGACCCAGTACTTC.

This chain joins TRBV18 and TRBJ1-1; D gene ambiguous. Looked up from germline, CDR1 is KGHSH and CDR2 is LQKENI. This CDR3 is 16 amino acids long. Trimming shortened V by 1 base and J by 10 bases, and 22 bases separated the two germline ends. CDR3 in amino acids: CASSPRSLTAELTAFF. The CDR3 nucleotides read TGTGCCAGCTCACCACGTTCCTTAACGGCAGAGCTAACAGCTTTCTTT.

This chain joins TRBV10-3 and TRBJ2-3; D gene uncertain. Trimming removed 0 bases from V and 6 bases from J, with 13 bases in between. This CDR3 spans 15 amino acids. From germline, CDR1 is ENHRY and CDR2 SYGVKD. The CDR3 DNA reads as TGTGCCATCAGTGAGTCTAGAACGACTCTGGATACGCAGTATTTT. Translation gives CAISESRTTLDTQYF.

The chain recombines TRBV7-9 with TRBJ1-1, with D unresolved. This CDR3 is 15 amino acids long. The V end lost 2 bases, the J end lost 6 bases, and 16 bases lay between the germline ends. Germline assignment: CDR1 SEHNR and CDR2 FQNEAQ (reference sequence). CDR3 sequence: CASSLTFLPRAEAFF. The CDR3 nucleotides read TGTGCCAGCAGCTTAACCTTCTTACCTAGGGCTGAAGCTTTCTTT.

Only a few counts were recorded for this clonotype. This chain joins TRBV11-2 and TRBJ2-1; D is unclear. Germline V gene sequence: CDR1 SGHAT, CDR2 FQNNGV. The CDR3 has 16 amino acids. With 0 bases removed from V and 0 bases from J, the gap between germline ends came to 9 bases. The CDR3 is CASSLDGWDSYNEQFF. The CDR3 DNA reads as TGTGCCAGCAGCTTAGATGGGTGGGACTCCTACAATGAGCAGTTCTTC.

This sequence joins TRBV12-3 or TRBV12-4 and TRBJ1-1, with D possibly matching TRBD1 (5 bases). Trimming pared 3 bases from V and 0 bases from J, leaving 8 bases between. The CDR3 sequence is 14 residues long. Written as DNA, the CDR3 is TGTGCCAGCAGTTTGAAGGGGTTGAACACTGAAGCTTTCTTT. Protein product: CASSLKGLNTEAFF.

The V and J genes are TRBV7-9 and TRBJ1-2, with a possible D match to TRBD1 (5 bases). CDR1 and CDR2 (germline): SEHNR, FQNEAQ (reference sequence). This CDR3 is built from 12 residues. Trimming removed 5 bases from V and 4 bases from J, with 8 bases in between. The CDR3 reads CASSTGTYGYTF. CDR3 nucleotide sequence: TGTGCCAGCAGCACCGGGACCTATGGCTACACCTTC. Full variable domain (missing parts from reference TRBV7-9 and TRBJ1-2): DTGVSQNPRHKITKRGQNVTFRCDPISEHNRLYWYRQTLGQGPEFLTYFQNEAQLEKSRLLSDRFSAERPKGSFSTLEIQRTEQGDSAMYLCASSTGTYGYTFGSGTRLTVV.

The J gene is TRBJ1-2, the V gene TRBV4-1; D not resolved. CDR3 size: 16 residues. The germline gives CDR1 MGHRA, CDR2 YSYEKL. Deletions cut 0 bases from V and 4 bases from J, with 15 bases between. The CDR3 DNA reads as TGCGCCAGCAGCCAAGATCTCGAGCCCCACAGCTATGGCTACACCTTC. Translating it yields CASSQDLEPHSYGYTF.

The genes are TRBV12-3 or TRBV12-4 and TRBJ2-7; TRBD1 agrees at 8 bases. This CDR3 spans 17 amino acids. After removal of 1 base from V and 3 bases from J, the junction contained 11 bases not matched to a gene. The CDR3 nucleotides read TGTGCCAGCAGTTTAGGGCGTTTAGGACAGGGCTACTACGAGCAGTACTTC. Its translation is CASSLGRLGQGYYEQYF.